The next 6 T cell receptor beta chains were all read from a single sample in a study of T cell clones after liver transplantation. This table comes from immunoSEQ multiplex PCR, and its TCRdb copy is limited to in-frame clones, with some not included. The repertoire includes 75,000 to 95,000 clones, over 65% of them detected once, and 2.5% to 3% sits in the top ten. Sample: CD4+ T cells from blood, taken at the 22-month timepoint. These receptors were collected from a human patient who received a liver transplant. Some T cells may have originated in the graft donor.

This chain joins TRBV21-1 and TRBJ2-5; TRBD2 is the table's D call and was not checked against the DNA. TRBV21-1 is classified as a pseudogene. This CDR3 region has 18 residues. The CDR3 protein is CASSKGTLVSGPQETQYF. The CDR3 DNA follows: TGTGCCAGCAGCAAGGGAACCTTAGTGAGCGGGCCACAAGAGACCCAGTACTTC.

This clone was counted many times. The chain couples TRBV11-2 to TRBJ2-1; possible D gene TRBD2, 5 bases. Germline V gives CDR1 SGHAT, CDR2 FQNNGV. V lost 3 bases to trimming and J lost 2 bases, with 14 bases between them. The CDR3 contains 16 residues. The CDR3 nucleotides read TGTGCCAGCAGCTTGGGTCGTGGGAGAGCCTACAATGAGCAGTTCTTC. Its protein product is CASSLGRGRAYNEQFF. The full variable domain, with the rest looked up from reference TRBV11-2 and TRBJ2-1, is EAGVAQSPRYKIIEKRQSVAFWCNPISGHATLYWYQQILGQGPKLLIQFQNNGVVDDSQLPKDRFSAERLKGVDSTLKIQPAKLEDSAVYLCASSLGRGRAYNEQFFGPGTRLTVL.

The rearrangement joins TRBV5-5 to TRBJ1-1, with D uncertain. The ends were cut back, 0 bases at V and 8 bases at J, with 8 bases in the middle. The length of the CDR3 is 12 residues. Germline V gives CDR1 SGHKS, CDR2 YYEKEE (reference sequence). CDR3 protein: CASSLEHLEAFF. The DNA for the CDR3 is TGTGCCAGCAGCTTGGAACACTTGGAAGCTTTCTTT.

The gene calls are TRBV7-2 and TRBJ2-2; D remains unclear. Trimming took off 3 bases at V and 5 bases at J, with 7 bases between the two ends. Germline CDR1 is SGHTA and CDR2 is FQGNSA. The CDR3 runs to 13 residues. The CDR3 here is CASSFTGTGELFF. CDR3 DNA sequence: TGTGCCAGCAGCTTTACTGGAACCGGGGAGCTGTTTTTT.

The chain uses TRBV7-9 and TRBJ1-1, with D unclear. V was pared by 5 bases and J by 0 bases, with 10 bases between. Germline V gene sequence: CDR1 SEHNR, CDR2 FQNEAQ (reference sequence). The CDR3 is 14 amino acids. This CDR3 is CASSTREMNTEAFF. The CDR3 DNA reads TGTGCCAGCAGCACCCGGGAGATGAACACTGAAGCTTTCTTT.

CDR3 nucleotides: TGTGCCAGCAGCCAGGGACAGTCCTACGAGCAGTACTTC. Its protein is CASSQGQSYEQYF. The chain has TRBV28 and TRBJ2-7; 7 nucleotides align to TRBD1. V trimming: 6 bases; J trimming: 1 base; junction bases outside the gene matches: 3. This CDR3 has 13 amino acids. Germline CDR1 MDHEN, CDR2 SYDVKM.